The present T cell receptor beta chain was sequenced within a study of tumor-infiltrating lymphocytes in glioblastoma multiforme. General study findings and limits: Only one glioblastoma patient had TCR and mutation analysis.

A word on this clonotype: Its antigen is unknown.

Multiple V-beta primers and a C-beta primer amplified TCRB from RNA. A C-beta primer primed TCRB cDNA from roughly 0.5 ug RNA. These TCRB libraries lack any described unique molecular identifiers. Via MiXCR, TCRdb re-called the multiplex PCR reads, giving one row per CDR3 protein. Among about 13,000 distinct CDR3 sequences listed, under 70% were seen once. The J segment lost 3 bases and the V segment lost 10 bases, leaving 4 bases of the junction unmatched. CDR1 and CDR2 (germline): ENHRY, SYGVKD. This CDR3 has 15 amino acids. The TCR originated in a male donor with glioblastoma. Material: brain tumor tissue. The chain carries TRBV10-3 and TRBJ2-2; TRBD2 agrees at 14 bases. The CDR3 DNA reads TGTGCCACCGGGACTAGCGGGAGAGACACCGGGGAGCTGTTTTTT. Amino acid sequence: CATGTSGRDTGELFF.